The 24 T cell receptor beta chains given below trace back to one sample, sequenced in a study of blood T cell repertoires in COVID-19. The table came from immunoSEQ multiplex PCR; TCRdb's copy has only in-frame clones and leaves some out. The sample lists around 230,000 clones, approximately 88% seen once, with roughly 2.5% in the top ten. Sequenced input: PBMCs or T cells enriched from blood (not recorded which). These receptor sequences come from a woman in her forties with acute COVID-19.

The chain combines TRBV10-3 with TRBJ1-3, with unresolved D. The CDR3 consists of 13 residues. CDR1 ENHRY and CDR2 SYGVKD come from the germline V gene. V was cut by 10 bases and J by 4 bases, with 14 bases left in between. CDR3 sequence: CATVPGAGNTIYF. CDR3 sequence (DNA): TGTGCCACCGTACCCGGTGCGGGAAACACCATATATTTT.

CDR3 amino acids: CASSYSVGDSSPLHF. The CDR3 DNA sequence: TGTGCCAGCAGTTACTCTGTGGGGGACAGTTCACCCCTCCACTTT. J is TRBJ1-6 and V is TRBV6-5; 7 bases match TRBD1. This CDR3 contains 15 residues. Germline assignment: CDR1 MNHEY and CDR2 SVGAGI. V lost 0 bases, J lost 9 bases, and 5 bases stayed unmatched.

The count of this clone is one. The rearrangement links TRBV4-3 to TRBJ2-2; 7 positions agree with TRBD1. The CDR3 has 16 amino acids. V dropped 5 bases and J dropped 6; count of bases not matched to a gene: 12. CDR1 and CDR2 from the germline V gene are LGHNA and YSLEER. Written as DNA, the CDR3 is TGCGCCAGCAGCTTAGACAGGGAAAGAATTCCCGGGGAGCTGTTTTTT. Translated: CASSLDRERIPGELFF.

This chain uses TRBV7-2 with TRBJ2-7; TRBD2 matches 8 bases. CDR1 and CDR2 (germline): SGHTA, FQGNSA. With 5 bases clipped from V and 4 bases from J, the junction kept 10 bases outside the gene matches. The CDR3 consists of 15 residues. CDR3 nucleotide sequence: TGTGCCAGCAGCCCGAGATCGGGGGGGATTTACGAGCAGTACTTC. It yields the protein CASSPRSGGIYEQYF.

As to this clone: The junction differs from germline at one of its ends, possibly a read error. The CDR3 bases are TGTGCCAGCAGGGAAGTAGACAGTTGGGAGACCCAGTACTTC. It is translated as CASREVDSWETQYF. The chain is built from TRBV6-1 and TRBJ2-5, with D perhaps matching TRBD1 (5 bases). The CDR3 spans 14 residues. Germline V gives CDR1 MNHNS, CDR2 SASEGT.

The V call is TRBV30, the J call TRBJ1-2; 12 bases agree with TRBD1. The CDR3 contains 13 residues. V dropped 7 bases and J dropped 5; count of bases not matched to a gene: 5. In germline, CDR1 is GTSNPN, CDR2 SVGIG (reference sequence). The CDR3 sequence: CASGTGGFYGYTF. In DNA, the CDR3 is TGTGCCTCCGGGACAGGGGGCTTTTATGGCTACACCTTC.

This clone has only one observation. This chain uses TRBV30 with TRBJ2-7, with a possible D match to TRBD1 (5 bases). V lost 0 bases and J lost 6, with 9 bases in between. The CDR3 has 12 amino acids. Germline-derived CDR1 and CDR2 are GTSNPN and SVGIG (reference sequence). In DNA, the CDR3 is TGTGCCTGGAGTGTGGGAACAGGCGAGCAGTACTTC. It translates to CAWSVGTGEQYF.

V and J are TRBV9 and TRBJ1-2; D is unresolved. The CDR3 is 15 amino acids. The V end was cut by 3 bases, the J end by 8 bases, with 20 bases between. CDR1 is SGDLS, CDR2 YYNGEE, per germline. CDR3 region: CASSARGWVEDGYTF. The CDR3 nucleotides read TGTGCCAGCAGCGCCCGAGGGTGGGTGGAGGACGGCTACACCTTC.

This clone occurred a few times. The rearrangement links TRBV6-2 or TRBV6-3 to TRBJ2-7, with 14 positions matching TRBD2. The CDR3 totals 18 residues. The trim removed 4 bases at V and 0 bases at J, leaving 8 bases unmatched. Germline V lookup: CDR1 MNHEY, CDR2 SVGEGT. In nucleotides, the CDR3 is TGTGCCAGCAGTTCCCCACTCGGGACTAGCGGGGGCTCCTACGAGCAGTACTTC. It yields the protein CASSSPLGTSGGSYEQYF.

V gene TRBV15 combines with J gene TRBJ2-1; 8 bases align to TRBD2. This CDR3 is 17 amino acids long. V lost 0 bases, J lost 2 bases, and 6 bases stayed unmatched. From germline, CDR1 is LNHNV and CDR2 YYDKDF (reference sequence). CDR3 nucleotides: TGTGCCACCAGCAGAGATTCTCAGGGACTAGCCTACAATGAGCAGTTCTTC. Translated: CATSRDSQGLAYNEQFF.

The chain joins TRBV7-2 to TRBJ2-7; 11 nucleotides line up with TRBD2. This CDR3 is 16 amino acids long. Germline CDR1 is SGHTA and CDR2 is FQGNSA. V trimming: 6 bases; J trimming: 4 bases; junction bases outside the gene matches: 11. The CDR3 DNA reads TGTGCCAGCAGTCTAGAATTGACTAGCGGGGCTTACGAGCAGTACGTC. It yields the protein CASSLELTSGAYEQYV.

The CDR3 nucleotides read TGTGCCAGCAGCTTAGGAGGAATCGAAGATACGCAGTATTTT. Translating it yields CASSLGGIEDTQYF. This chain joins TRBV11-3 and TRBJ2-3; D call uncertain. V gave up 1 base and J gave up 5 bases, with 10 bases separating them. Germline V gene data show CDR1 as SGHNT and CDR2 as YENEEA. CDR3 length: 14 amino acids. Supplemented by reference TRBV11-3 and TRBJ2-3, the full variable domain reads EAGVVQSPRYKIIEKKQPVAFWCNPISGHNTLYWYLQNLGQGPELLIRYENEEAVDDSQLPKDRFSAERLKGVDSTLKIQPAELGDSAVYLCASSLGGIEDTQYFGPGTRLTVL.

This clone is a singleton in its sample. The chain is built from TRBV10-2 and TRBJ1-5; tentative D call: TRBD1 (6 bases). The germline gives CDR1 WSHSY, CDR2 SAAADI. This CDR3 has 13 amino acids. Trimming stripped 6 bases from V and 3 bases from J, with 9 bases between. The CDR3 region is CASSRDNNQPQHF. In DNA form, the CDR3 reads TGCGCCAGCAGCCGGGACAACAATCAGCCCCAGCATTTT.

Here the CDR3 reads CASSQFGAPGQGPYEQYV. DNA of the CDR3: TGCGCCAGCAGTCAATTTGGGGCTCCGGGACAGGGGCCCTACGAGCAGTACGTC. J is TRBJ2-7 and V is TRBV23-1, with 10 bases matching TRBD1. TRBV23-1 is annotated as an ORF whose role is uncertain. The CDR3 contains 18 residues. V shed 1 base, J shed 2 bases, and the junction held 11 bases outside the gene matches.

The CDR3 is CASRSPWNNEQFF. In nucleotides, the CDR3 is TGTGCCTCCAGGTCCCCGTGGAACAATGAGCAGTTCTTC. J is TRBJ2-1 and V is TRBV18; no reliable D call. The CDR3 is made up of 13 amino acids. Germline CDR1 is KGHSH and CDR2 is LQKENI. V dropped 11 bases and J dropped 5 bases, with 16 bases sitting between them. Looking up the rest from reference TRBV18 and TRBJ2-1 gives the full variable domain: NAGVMQNPRHLVRRRGQEARLRCSPMKGHSHVYWYRQLPEEGLKFMVYLQKENIIDESGMPKERFSAEFPKEGPSILRIQQVVRGDSAAYFCASRSPWNNEQFFGPGTRLTVL.

This sequence joins TRBV10-2 and TRBJ2-3; D perhaps matches TRBD2 (6 bases). Per the germline V gene, CDR1 is WSHSY and CDR2 is SAAADI. V was trimmed by 4 bases and J by 2 bases, leaving 16 bases between them. This CDR3 spans 16 amino acids. CDR3 region: CASSVLARPSTDTQYF. The CDR3 DNA reads TGCGCCAGCAGTGTCCTAGCGAGACCCTCCACAGATACGCAGTATTTT.

The V call is TRBV25-1, the J call TRBJ1-6; D call uncertain. Trimming removed 2 bases at V and 5 bases at J, with 7 bases between. CDR3 size: 14 residues. Germline values: CDR1 MGHDK, CDR2 SYGVNS. CDR3 amino acids: CASSEAVNNSPLHF. The DNA of the CDR3 is TGTGCCAGCAGTGAAGCAGTCAATAATTCACCCCTCCACTTT. Drawing the rest from reference TRBV25-1 and TRBJ1-6, the complete variable domain is EADIYQTPRYLVIGTGKKITLECSQTMGHDKMYWYQQDPGMELHLIHYSYGVNSTEKGDLSSESTVSRIRTEHFPLTLESARPSHTSQYLCASSEAVNNSPLHFGNGTRLTVT.

This rearrangement joins TRBV3-1 (or the pseudogene TRBV3-2) to TRBJ1-1; D gene uncertain. The CDR3 runs to 16 residues. Per germline, CDR1 LGHDT and CDR2 YNNKEL (reference sequence). The ends were cut back, 4 bases at V and 2 bases at J, with 17 bases in the middle. The CDR3 DNA sequence: TGTGCCAGCAGCCGAGGGATGGCAGCCCGAAACACTGAAGCTTTCTTT. Translated: CASSRGMAARNTEAFF.

The V gene is TRBV6-6, the J gene TRBJ1-2; D is perhaps TRBD1 (5 bases). The V gene lost 1 base and the J gene lost 2 bases, with 14 bases spanning the gap. This CDR3 is built from 16 residues. In germline, CDR1 is MNHNY, CDR2 SVGAGI (reference sequence). The CDR3 protein is CASSYLGAGPNYGYTF. The CDR3 nucleotides read TGTGCCAGCAGTTACTTGGGTGCAGGGCCGAACTATGGCTACACCTTC.

The V call is TRBV27, the J call TRBJ2-1; 8 nucleotides align to TRBD2. The CDR3 loop spans 16 amino acids. Germline CDR1 reads MNHEY; CDR2 reads SMNVEV (reference sequence). Trimming at V came to 4 bases and at J to 2 bases, leaving 7 bases not matched to a gene. The CDR3 nucleotides read TGTGCCAGCAGTTCCCGGGAGGGGTTCCCCTACAATGAGCAGTTCTTC. It specifies CASSSREGFPYNEQFF.

A few counts support this clone. The rearrangement links TRBV7-9 to TRBJ1-6, with D possibly being TRBD1 (5 bases). This CDR3 region has 14 residues. The V gene's germline CDR1 is SEHNR and CDR2 FQNEAQ (reference sequence). V shed 3 bases and J shed 6 bases, with 9 bases lying between them. The CDR3 DNA reads as TGTGCCAGCAGCTTCGGGGGAAGTAATTCACCCCTCCACTTT. It codes for CASSFGGSNSPLHF. The entire variable domain, with the rest obtained from reference TRBV7-9 and TRBJ1-6, is as follows: DTGVSQNPRHKITKRGQNVTFRCDPISEHNRLYWYRQTLGQGPEFLTYFQNEAQLEKSRLLSDRFSAERPKGSFSTLEIQRTEQGDSAMYLCASSFGGSNSPLHFGNGTRLTVT.

This clone was picked up many times. The chain carries TRBV4-3 and TRBJ1-3; D unresolved. The V end was cut by 2 bases, the J end by 4 bases, with 9 bases between. From germline, CDR1 is LGHNA and CDR2 YSLEER. The CDR3 is 14 residues long. CDR3 DNA sequence: TGCGCCAGCAGCCAAAACAGCCTAGGAAACACCATATATTTT. It specifies CASSQNSLGNTIYF.

A few counts support this clone. The chain couples TRBV19 to TRBJ2-5; perhaps TRBD1 as D (6 bases). Trimming shortened V by 7 bases and J by 5 bases, and 17 bases separated the two germline ends. The CDR3 runs to 14 residues. Germline V gene lookup returns CDR1 LNHDA and CDR2 SQIVND (reference sequence). As DNA, the CDR3 is TGTGCCAGTATTGGGGGCGGCCTCGGGGAGACCCAGTACTTC. Protein product: CASIGGGLGETQYF.

This clone has a single count. V gene TRBV11-2 combines with J gene TRBJ1-2, with 7 nucleotides matching TRBD1. This CDR3 is 15 amino acids long. Trimming removed 1 base from V and 7 bases from J; junction bases left unmatched: 9. Germline V CDR1 and CDR2: SGHAT, FQNNGV. The CDR3 reads CASSLAPTGTVGYTF. The DNA for the CDR3 is TGTGCCAGCAGCTTAGCACCGACAGGGACGGTTGGCTACACCTTC.